This entry concerns a single TCR beta chain. Its antigen is not identified. MiXCR was run by TCRdb on the multiplex PCR reads, yielding one entry per CDR3 protein. The sample holds 150,000 to 250,000 distinct CDR3 sequences; around a third are singletons and the top ten take around 4.5%. Axillary draining lymph nodes of breast cancer patients supplied the node samples. The data were taken from a study of breast tumors, draining lymph nodes, adjacent tissues. Findings and caveats of the study: That most tumor T cells come from lymph nodes remained unproven. Tumors had less TCR diversity than lymph nodes, more than nontumor tissue. The data were judged consistent with most tumor T cells coming from lymph node and expanding in tumor.

Germline V CDR1 and CDR2: MNHEY, SVGEGT. The V end was cut by 2 bases, the J end by 1 base, with 12 bases between. The CDR3 has 15 amino acids. This chain uses TRBV6-2 or TRBV6-3 with TRBJ2-7, with a weak D call TRBD2 (5 bases). This TCR came from a female donor with breast cancer. Some clones in this sample may be carry-over from other donors' samples. Sequencing was performed on axillary lymph node tissue. This chain's CDR3 is CASSYRRRLSYEQYF. Written as DNA, the CDR3 is TGTGCCAGCAGTTACCGGAGGAGGCTGTCCTACGAGCAGTACTTC.